Reported below is one T cell receptor (beta chain). The sample belongs to a study of T-cell reconstitution after alpha-beta-depleted transplantation in children. J gave up 8 bases and V 5 bases, and 10 bases lay outside the gene matches. The CDR3 is made up of 15 amino acids. CDR1 MNHEY and CDR2 SVGEGT come from the germline V gene. It was with unique molecular identifiers that the TCRbeta library was prepared. TCRdb passed the PCR reads through MiXCR, listing each CDR3 protein once. The sample lists tens of thousands of distinct CDR3 sequences; around 50% were seen once. The input for sequencing was peripheral blood, taken before TCRalphabeta/CD19-depleted stem cell transplant. This TCR was sampled from a boy in the first two years of life with SCID, due to receive a stem cell transplant. This chain uses TRBV6-2 or TRBV6-3 with TRBJ2-1; 9 nucleotides line up with TRBD1. CDR3 bases: TGTGCCAGCAGTGACTTTCCGGGACAGGGTTATGAGCAGTTCTTC. Translation gives CASSDFPGQGYEQFF.